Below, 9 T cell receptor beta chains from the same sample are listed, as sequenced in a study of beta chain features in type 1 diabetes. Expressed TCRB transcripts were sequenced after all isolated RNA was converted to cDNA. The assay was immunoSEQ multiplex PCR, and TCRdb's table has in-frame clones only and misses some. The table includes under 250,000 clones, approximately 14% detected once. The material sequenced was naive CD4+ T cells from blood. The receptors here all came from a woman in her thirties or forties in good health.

As DNA, the CDR3 is TGTGCCAGCAGATCCCTCTACGAGCAGTACTTC. This codes for CASRSLYEQYF. The V and J genes are TRBV2 and TRBJ2-7; D gene ambiguous. The germline gives CDR1 SNHLY, CDR2 FYNNEI. The V gene lost 6 bases and the J gene lost 3 bases, with 6 bases spanning the gap. The CDR3 loop spans 11 amino acids. Supplemented by reference TRBV2 and TRBJ2-7, the full variable domain reads EPEVTQTPSHQVTQMGQEVILRCVPISNHLYFYWYRQILGQKVEFLVSFYNNEISEKSEIFDDQFSVERPDGSNFTLKIRSTKLEDSAMYFCASRSLYEQYFGPGTRLTVT.

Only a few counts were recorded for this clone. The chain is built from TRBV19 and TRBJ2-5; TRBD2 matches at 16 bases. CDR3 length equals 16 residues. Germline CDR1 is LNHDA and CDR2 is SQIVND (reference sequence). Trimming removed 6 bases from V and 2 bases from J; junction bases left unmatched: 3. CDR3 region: CASSLGLAGGQETQYF. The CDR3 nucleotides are TGTGCCAGTAGCCTGGGACTAGCGGGGGGGCAAGAGACCCAGTACTTC.

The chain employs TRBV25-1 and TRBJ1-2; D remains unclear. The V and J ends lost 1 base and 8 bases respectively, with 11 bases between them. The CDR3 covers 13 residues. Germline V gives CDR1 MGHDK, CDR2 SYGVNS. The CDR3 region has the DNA TGTGCCAGCAGTGAATTGGTCCCGAGAGGCTACACCTTC. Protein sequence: CASSELVPRGYTF.

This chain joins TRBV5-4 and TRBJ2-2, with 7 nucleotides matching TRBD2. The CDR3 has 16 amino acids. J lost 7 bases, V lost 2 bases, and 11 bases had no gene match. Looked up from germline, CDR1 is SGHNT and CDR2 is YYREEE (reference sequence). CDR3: CASSFGSGGNGGELFF. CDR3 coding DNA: TGTGCCAGCAGCTTTGGGTCCGGGGGGAACGGCGGGGAGCTGTTTTTT.

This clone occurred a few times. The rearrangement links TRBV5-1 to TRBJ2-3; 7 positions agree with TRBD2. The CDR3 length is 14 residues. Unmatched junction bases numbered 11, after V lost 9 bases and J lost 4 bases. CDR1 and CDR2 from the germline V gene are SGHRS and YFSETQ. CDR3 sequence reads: CATTTGGLPDTQYF. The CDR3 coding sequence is TGCGCCACCACCACCGGGGGGTTGCCAGATACGCAGTATTTT.

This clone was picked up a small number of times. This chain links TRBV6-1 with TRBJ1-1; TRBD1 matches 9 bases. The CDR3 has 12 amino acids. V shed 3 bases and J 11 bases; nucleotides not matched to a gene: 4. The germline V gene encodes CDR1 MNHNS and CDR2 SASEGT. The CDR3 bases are TGTGCCAGCAGTGACCGGACAGGGGTTGCTTTCTTT. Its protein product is CASSDRTGVAFF.

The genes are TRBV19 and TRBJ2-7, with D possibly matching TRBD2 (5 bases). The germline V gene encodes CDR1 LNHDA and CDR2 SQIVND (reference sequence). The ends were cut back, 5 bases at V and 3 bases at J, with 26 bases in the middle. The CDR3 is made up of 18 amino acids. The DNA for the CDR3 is TGTGCCAGTAGTCACGACACCTTCGGGGAAAGGCTCAGCTACGAGCAGTACTTC. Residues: CASSHDTFGERLSYEQYF.

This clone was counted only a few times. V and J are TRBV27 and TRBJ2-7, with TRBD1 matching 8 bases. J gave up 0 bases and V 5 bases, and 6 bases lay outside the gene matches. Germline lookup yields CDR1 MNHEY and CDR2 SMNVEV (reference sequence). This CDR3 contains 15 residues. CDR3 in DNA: TGTGCCAGCAGTCGGGGACAGGTATTCTCCTACGAGCAGTACTTC. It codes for CASSRGQVFSYEQYF.

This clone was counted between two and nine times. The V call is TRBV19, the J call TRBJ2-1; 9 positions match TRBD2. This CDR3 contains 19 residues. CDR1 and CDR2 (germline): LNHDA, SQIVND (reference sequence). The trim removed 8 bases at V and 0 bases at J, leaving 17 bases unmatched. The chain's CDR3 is CASASPPSGVPSSYNEQFF. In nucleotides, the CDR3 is TGTGCCAGTGCCTCCCCCCCTAGCGGGGTGCCCAGCTCCTACAATGAGCAGTTCTTC. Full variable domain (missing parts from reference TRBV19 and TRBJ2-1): DGGITQSPKYLFRKEGQNVTLSCEQNLNHDAMYWYRQDPGQGLRLIYYSQIVNDFQKGDIAEGYSVSREKKESFPLTVTSAQKNPTAFYLCASASPPSGVPSSYNEQFFGPGTRLTVL.